The present entry profiles one TCR beta chain with its context. Antigen specificity is unknown. The data were taken from a study of response to subunit inactivated influenza vaccine. Findings and caveats of the study: The study's authors posited that every seasonal influenza vaccination enlists few new T cells.

Trimming took 2 bases from V and 1 from J, leaving 20 bases between them. This CDR3 spans 18 amino acids. Germline V gene data show CDR1 as SGHAT and CDR2 as FQNNGV. TCRdb fed the RT-PCR reads into MiXCR, producing one record per CDR3 protein. The sample lists a few hundred thousand distinct CDR3 sequences, approximately 10% occurring once. The sample consisted of PBMCs from blood, taken about 6 weeks after vaccination. The receptor was derived from a man in his fifties or sixties who received an inactivated influenza vaccine. The chain carries TRBV11-2 and TRBJ1-1, with D hard to call. The CDR3: CASSLKSALIHKNTEAFF. In DNA form, the CDR3 reads TGTGCCAGCAGCTTAAAGAGTGCCCTGATACACAAGAACACTGAAGCTTTCTTT. Looking up the rest from reference TRBV11-2 and TRBJ1-1 gives the full variable domain: EAGVAQSPRYKIIEKRQSVAFWCNPISGHATLYWYQQILGQGPKLLIQFQNNGVVDDSQLPKDRFSAERLKGVDSTLKIQPAKLEDSAVYLCASSLKSALIHKNTEAFFGQGTRLTVV.